This TCR beta chain was captured in a study of beta chain features in type 1 diabetes (dated by TCRdb to the late 2010s). Background on the whole study: Mean age, gender distribution, total cell number and subset yield were not different between patients and healthy donors. A total of 85 million to 140 million sorted cells were examined across all samples, and the number of cells per subset was strongly correlated with RNA yield. In the study, TCRB repertoires of sorted circulating CD4+ T cell subsets from recently diagnosed type 1 diabetes patients were compared with those of matched healthy donors. Regulatory and stem cell-like memory subsets were obtained from only 8 patients and about 8 healthy donors, while naive and central memory subsets were obtained from all 30 or so donors.

Sequences SQVTM (CDR1) and ANQGSEA (CDR2) are obtained from the germline V gene. The CDR3 runs 14 amino acids, cysteine and phenylalanine included. Of all the DNA, just the CDR3 is kept, 42 bases in frame from base 1. The V and J ends are trimmed by 4 bases and 4 bases, leaving 13 bases between them. To note about this clone: There is no known antigen for this receptor. No base quality information exists; no much larger clone differs at one position.

What the study reported, not specific to this receptor: Because the HLA sub-analyses included only small numbers of individuals, any influence of HLA type on TCRB rearrangement was left unresolved. PCR may preferentially amplify shorter templates, but because patient and control samples were amplified and corrected together, any resulting skew would affect both groups equally. Patients with type 1 diabetes made fewer insertions and deleted more nucleotides at VDJ recombination sites, implying thymic rearrangement abnormalities. Type 1 diabetes patients showed a moderate but significant shortening of TCRB CDR3 length in all four CD4+ subsets. Because cDNA rather than genomic DNA was sequenced, highly expressing activated cells could have been over-represented, although no difference in activation and CD3 levels was found between groups. Naive, central memory and regulatory TCRB repertoires appeared more similar among patients than among healthy donors.

A single peripheral blood draw of around 100 mL on average was collected from each donor into heparinised tubes. A BD FACSAria II was used to sort naive, central memory, regulatory and stem cell-like memory CD4+ T cells with a panel that included CD45RO, CCR7, CD25, CD127, CD95 and CD27. Every sorted population had a purity above 95%. PBMCs were isolated right away by Lymphoprep density gradient centrifugation and were stained directly, without culture. Samples were stained and sorted in pairs, with one healthy donor and one patient per experiment, so that batch effects were minimized. The High Capacity cDNA Reverse Transcription Kit was used to reverse transcribe all of the isolated RNA, meaning that expressed TCRB transcripts were what got sequenced. Deep immunoSEQ sequencing was applied to naive, central memory and regulatory T cell samples, giving an average of approximately 4 million total reads per sample. After sorted cells were lysed in RLT buffer, RNA was extracted with DNase-treated RNeasy Micro or Mini kits, with the choice depending on cell number. Each cell subset was processed on its own to prevent cross-contamination, while patient and healthy donor samples were processed together. The immunoSEQ multiplex PCR was used to amplify TCRB sequences from cDNA, generating 87-bp fragments that spanned the CDR3 region. Sequencing of the amplicons was done on the Illumina HiSeq platform. Regarding the original processing steps: Synthetic template baselines were used to correct PCR bias computationally, reads within Hamming distance 2 were collapsed together, and singletons that could not be merged were discarded. By aligning reads against IMGT, V, D and J genes, CDR3 length, and insertions or deletions at six rearrangement sites were assigned. Within each subset, clonotype counts were normalized to sorted cell number, and only after that were true diversity and Gini coefficients computed with the tcR R package. The overlap coefficient, calculated on TCRB nucleotide sequences, was used to measure repertoire sharing. Out-of-frame TCRB sequences from naive cells were analyzed as a proxy for the pre-selection repertoire. The source is immuneACCESS, and TCRdb retained only in-frame sequences with V and J called. Part of the clones is not carried over; for the studies checked, unresolved V genes explain less than half of this, and the remainder is unexplained. V, J and clone size derive from that table, while D and trimming were established from the DNA sequence. The sample profile shows 330,000 or so clones; roughly an eighth of them were found once. The leading ten clones occupy about 0.01% of the sample.

The TCR was taken from a woman younger than 35 with type 1 diabetes. The rearrangement joined TRBV29-1 to TRBJ2-2; TRBD1 is perhaps the D gene, given 5 matching bases. Sequencing input: naive CD4+ T cells from blood. Taken with the paper, the label for cell subset or site translates to: true naive CD4+ T cells. The CDR3 here reads CSVVLGRGTGELFF. The nucleotides read TGCAGCGTTGTTCTGGGGCGCGGCACCGGGGAGCTGTTTTTT.